Each of the 16 T cell receptor beta chains below was sequenced from the same sample in a study of CD8 T cells in ankylosing spondylitis. These receptors lack a known antigen. TCRdb reprocessed the 5' RACE reads with MiXCR, giving one entry per CDR3 protein. The table includes about 510,000 distinct CDR3 sequences, about 5.2% detected once. Notes on the study in general: Ankylosing spondylitis blood appeared to be characterized by a TCR beta motif of under ten highly homologous variants.

Sequencing was done on a sample of blood, either unsorted or a sorted T cell fraction (not recorded which). These TCRs come from a male donor with ankylosing spondylitis.

In this sample, this clonotype turned up many times. The chain uses TRBV6-1 and TRBJ1-1; D gene uncertain. From germline, CDR1 is MNHNS and CDR2 SASEGT. This CDR3 contains 12 residues. The V gene lost 8 bases and the J gene lost 1 base, with 8 bases spanning the gap. The CDR3 protein is CASEQRNTEAFF. The CDR3 DNA reads TGTGCCAGCGAACAGAGGAACACTGAAGCTTTCTTT.

This clonotype was recorded at least ten times. For the CDR3, the DNA is TGTGCCAGCAGCCCGCGACTTGGGAAGCAGTACTTC. It yields the protein CASSPRLGKQYF. This chain joins TRBV7-9 and TRBJ2-7, with no clear D. The CDR3 totals 12 residues. Trimming stripped 5 bases from V and 8 bases from J, with 13 bases between. From germline, CDR1 is SEHNR and CDR2 FQNEAQ (reference sequence).

This clonotype was detected many times. The chain recombines TRBV20-1 with TRBJ1-1; maybe TRBD1 (6 bases). The germline V gene has CDR1 DFQATT and CDR2 SNEGSKA (reference sequence). This CDR3 region has 14 residues. Trimming left V 5 bases short and J 4 bases short, with 17 bases between. The CDR3: CSAGGLPISTEAFF. The CDR3 region has the DNA TGCAGTGCTGGGGGCCTACCGATCAGCACTGAAGCTTTCTTT.

In this sample, this clonotype turned up many times. This sequence joins TRBV6-1 and TRBJ2-5, with D tentatively TRBD1 (6 bases). CDR1 is MNHNS, CDR2 SASEGT, per germline. V was trimmed by 8 bases and J by 1 base, leaving 14 bases between them. The CDR3 sequence is 14 residues long. In DNA, the CDR3 is TGTGCCAGCCGGACAGATGGGGCCCAAGAGACCCAGTACTTC. Its translation: CASRTDGAQETQYF.

There are many counts of this clonotype. The V call is TRBV20-1, the J call TRBJ2-1; a possible D gene is TRBD2 (6 bases). CDR3 length: 14 residues. Germline loops: CDR1 DFQATT, CDR2 SNEGSKA (reference sequence). V dropped 8 bases and J dropped 10 bases, with 24 bases sitting between them. CDR3 DNA sequence: TGCAGTTCAACCACGATGGACTATGGGAGCGAGCAGTTCTTC. Translating gives CSSTTMDYGSEQFF.

This clonotype was seen repeatedly, ten times or more. This chain joins TRBV27 and TRBJ1-6, with D unresolved. The CDR3 consists of 13 residues. Germline V gene lookup returns CDR1 MNHEY and CDR2 SMNVEV (reference sequence). Trimming left V 3 bases short and J 11 bases short, with 11 bases between. CDR3: CASSLSQIPPLHF. CDR3 in DNA: TGTGCCAGCAGTTTGTCACAAATTCCACCCCTCCACTTT.

Only a few counts were recorded for this clonotype. The chain links TRBV7-2 to TRBJ2-7; D unresolved. Trimming stripped 0 bases from V and 3 bases from J, with 18 bases between. The CDR3 length is 17 residues. Germline-derived CDR1 and CDR2 are SGHTA and FQGNSA. The CDR3 DNA reads as TGTGCCAGCAGCTTAGCGGCATACCGGGTCGTTAACTACGAGCAGTACTTC. It codes for CASSLAAYRVVNYEQYF.

This clonotype was observed at least ten times. The V and J genes are TRBV6-5 and TRBJ1-2, with 8 nucleotides matching TRBD1. The ends lost 5 bases at V and 2 bases at J; junction bases unmatched: 1. The CDR3 runs 13 residues. Germline V gene lookup returns CDR1 MNHEY and CDR2 SVGAGI. DNA of the CDR3: TGTGCCAGCAGTCACAGGGGGAACTATGGCTACACCTTC. The encoded protein is CASSHRGNYGYTF.

A few counts support this clonotype. Here the CDR3 reads CASSLPHGTDQSYEQYF. The DNA for the CDR3 is TGTGCCAGCAGTTTGCCCCACGGGACGGATCAGTCCTACGAGCAGTACTTC. The chain couples TRBV28 to TRBJ2-7; D may be TRBD1 or TRBD2 (5 bases each). CDR1 MDHEN and CDR2 SYDVKM come from the germline V gene. CDR3 size: 17 residues. V lost 3 bases to trimming and J lost 1 base, with 19 bases between them.

This clonotype was found many times. This chain joins TRBV5-1 and TRBJ2-1, with 9 positions matching TRBD1. Germline V gives CDR1 SGHRS, CDR2 YFSETQ. CDR3 size: 13 residues. The J segment lost 8 bases and the V segment lost 7 bases, leaving 7 bases of the junction unmatched. Here the CDR3 reads CASFSTGGDEQFF. CDR3 coding DNA: TGCGCCAGCTTTTCGACAGGGGGAGATGAGCAGTTCTTC. Complete variable domain (other parts from reference TRBV5-1 and TRBJ2-1): KAGVTQTPRYLIKTRGQQVTLSCSPISGHRSVSWYQQTPGQGLQFLFEYFSETQRNKGNFPGRFSGRQFSNSRSEMNVSTLELGDSALYLCASFSTGGDEQFFGPGTRLTVL.

This clonotype came up many times. The V gene is TRBV5-4, the J gene TRBJ2-3; D may match TRBD1 or TRBD2 (6 bases each). Germline CDR1 and CDR2: SGHNT and YYREEE (reference sequence). Trimming left V 5 bases short and J 6 bases short, with 22 bases between. The CDR3 has 16 amino acids. The DNA for the CDR3 is TGTGCCAGCAGAAAACTAGGGGGGCCCAGGAGGGATACGCAGTATTTT. It yields the protein CASRKLGGPRRDTQYF.

This clonotype was picked up many times. This chain joins TRBV9 and TRBJ2-1; 7 bases fit TRBD1. This CDR3 region has 15 residues. V lost 0 bases to trimming and J lost 2 bases; unmatched junction nucleotides: 2. From germline, CDR1 is SGDLS and CDR2 YYNGEE. In nucleotides, the CDR3 is TGTGCCAGCAGCGTAGAACAGGGGCCCTACAATGAGCAGTTCTTC. Translation: CASSVEQGPYNEQFF.

The table lists this clonotype with many counts. V is TRBV7-2 and J is TRBJ2-3; D gene ambiguous. The CDR3 has 15 amino acids. With 3 bases removed from V and 4 bases from J, the gap between germline ends came to 14 bases. Germline V gives CDR1 SGHTA, CDR2 FQGNSA. The CDR3 region has the DNA TGTGCCAGCAGCTTCGGTAGGACCCCACCAGATACGCAGTATTTT. Translating it yields CASSFGRTPPDTQYF. The variable domain in full, completed from reference TRBV7-2 and TRBJ2-3, reads GAGVSQSPSNKVTEKGKDVELRCDPISGHTALYWYRQSLGQGLEFLIYFQGNSAPDKSGLPSDRFSAERTGGSVSTLTIQRTQQEDSAVYLCASSFGRTPPDTQYFGPGTRLTVL.

J is TRBJ2-7 and V is TRBV2; no clear D. CDR1 SNHLY and CDR2 FYNNEI come from the germline V gene. Between the trimmed V and J ends, which lost 6 bases and 2 bases, there was a span of 11 bases. This CDR3 is built from 13 residues. The CDR3 DNA reads TGTGCCAGCAGGGACGGTTATACCTACGAGCAGTACTTC. As protein: CASRDGYTYEQYF.

This clonotype appeared many times. V usage is TRBV7-8 and J usage is TRBJ1-4; a weak D match, TRBD1 (5 bases). Germline V CDR1 and CDR2: SGHVS, FQNEAQ. The CDR3 contains 11 residues. Trimming stripped 0 bases from V and 14 bases from J, with 7 bases between. The DNA of the CDR3 is TGTGCCAGCAGCTTAGCGAACAGGCTGTTTTTT. The encoded protein is CASSLANRLFF.

This clonotype was seen repeatedly, ten times or more. The rearrangement joins TRBV4-3 to TRBJ2-7, with D perhaps TRBD2 (6 bases). Germline V gives CDR1 LGHNA, CDR2 YSLEER. This CDR3 is built from 15 residues. The V end lost 0 bases, the J end lost 5 bases, and 14 bases lay between the germline ends. The chain's CDR3 is CASSQDLSLANEQYF. The CDR3, as DNA: TGCGCCAGCAGCCAAGATCTATCGCTAGCGAACGAGCAGTACTTC.